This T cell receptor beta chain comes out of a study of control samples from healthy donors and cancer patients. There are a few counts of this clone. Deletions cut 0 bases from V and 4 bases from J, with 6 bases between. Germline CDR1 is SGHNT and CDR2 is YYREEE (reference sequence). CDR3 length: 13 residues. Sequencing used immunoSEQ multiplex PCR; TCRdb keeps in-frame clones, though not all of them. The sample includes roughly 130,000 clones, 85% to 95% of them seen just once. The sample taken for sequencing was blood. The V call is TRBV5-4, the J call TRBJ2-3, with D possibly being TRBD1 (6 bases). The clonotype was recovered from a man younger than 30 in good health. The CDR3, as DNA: TGTGCCAGCAGCTTGGACAGGGCAGATACGCAGTATTTT. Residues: CASSLDRADTQYF.